Below, 12 T cell receptor beta chains from the same sample are listed, as sequenced in a study of CD8 T cells in ankylosing spondylitis. MiXCR, applied by TCRdb to the 5' RACE reads, yields one record per CDR3 protein. The repertoire includes about 130,000 distinct CDR3 sequences, about a tenth of them detected once, and 2.5% to 4% sits in the top ten. The sequenced sample was blood, either unsorted or a sorted T cell fraction (not recorded which). The receptors stem from a male donor with ankylosing spondylitis or in good health (not recorded which).

This clonotype has just a few counts. The chain is built from TRBV6-1 and TRBJ1-5; D gene uncertain. CDR3 size: 13 residues. The ends were cut back, 2 bases at V and 5 bases at J, with 7 bases in the middle. Germline assignment: CDR1 MNHNS and CDR2 SASEGT. CDR3 nucleotide sequence: TGTGCCAGCAGTGAAAGATGGGATCAGCCCCAGCATTTT. It is translated as CASSERWDQPQHF.

This clonotype was recorded at least ten times. Sequence at one end of the junction differs from germline and may be a read error. This chain uses TRBV4-2 with TRBJ2-7; no firm D call. The germline CDR1 and CDR2 sequences are LGHNA and YNFKEQ. This CDR3 region has 14 residues. CDR3 amino acids: CASSRERSQPSLDF. CDR3 sequence (DNA): TGTGCCAGCAGCCGAGAGAGGTCGCAGCCTTCGTTGGACTTC.

The sample holds many counts of this clonotype. V usage is TRBV7-9 and J usage is TRBJ2-2, with 12 bases lining up with TRBD2. Germline V gene lookup returns CDR1 SEHNR and CDR2 FQNEAQ (reference sequence). J lost 7 bases, V lost 3 bases, and 3 bases had no gene match. This CDR3 is 15 amino acids long. DNA of the CDR3: TGTGCCAGCAGCTTGACTAGCGGGAGAGGCGGGGAGCTGTTTTTT. Residues: CASSLTSGRGGELFF.

This CDR3 is CASSVWAAGSTDTQYF. In DNA, the CDR3 is TGTGCCAGCAGCGTATGGGCGGCAGGAAGCACAGATACGCAGTATTTT. The rearrangement joins TRBV7-2 to TRBJ2-3; D unclear. The germline V and J ends were trimmed by 5 bases and 0 bases, with 15 bases remaining between them. The length of the CDR3 is 16 residues. Germline values: CDR1 SGHTA, CDR2 FQGNSA.

This clonotype was observed at least ten times. The chain combines TRBV7-9 with TRBJ1-3, with 7 bases fitting TRBD1. V was clipped by 0 bases and J by 3 bases; unmatched bases: 5. There are 16 residues in the CDR3. Germline-derived CDR1 and CDR2 are SEHNR and FQNEAQ (reference sequence). CDR3 nucleotides: TGTGCCAGCAGCTTAGCCGCAGGGGGAAGTGGAAACACCATATATTTT. This sequence encodes CASSLAAGGSGNTIYF.

This rearrangement joins TRBV7-8 to TRBJ2-3; a weak D match, TRBD1 (6 bases). The germline CDR1 and CDR2 sequences are SGHVS and FQNEAQ. The CDR3 has 15 residues. V lost 5 bases and J 6 bases, leaving 18 bases between the germline ends. The CDR3 reads CASSPRTGQVDTQYF. The DNA of the CDR3 is TGTGCCAGCAGCCCGAGAACAGGGCAGGTGGATACGCAGTATTTT.

Many counts were recorded for this clonotype. The gene calls are TRBV20-1 and TRBJ2-2; the match to TRBD2 covers 12 bases. The CDR3 is 19 residues long. V lost 0 bases, J lost 5 bases, and 13 bases stayed unmatched. Germline V CDR1 and CDR2: DFQATT, SNEGSKA (reference sequence). The CDR3 sequence: CSARDGVLTSGRGTGELFF. As DNA, the CDR3 is TGCAGTGCTAGAGATGGGGTGTTGACTAGCGGGAGAGGGACCGGGGAGCTGTTTTTT.

This clonotype came up many times. This chain joins TRBV24-1 and TRBJ1-6; D remains ambiguous. From germline, CDR1 is KGHDR and CDR2 SFDVKD. This CDR3 is built from 12 residues. V dropped 7 bases and J dropped 12 bases, with 12 bases sitting between them. The CDR3 DNA is TGTGCCACCAGCGGGTTCACAAGACCCCTCCACTTT. Its protein is CATSGFTRPLHF.

In this sample, this clonotype turned up a few times. The gene calls are TRBV20-1 and TRBJ2-3; 8 nucleotides agree with TRBD2. V shed 0 bases, J shed 5 bases, and the junction held 16 bases outside the gene matches. The CDR3 is 18 amino acids. The V gene's germline CDR1 is DFQATT and CDR2 SNEGSKA (reference sequence). The CDR3 coding sequence is TGCAGTGCTAGAGATCCAAATTTCAAAGCGGGAGCGGGAGATACGCAGTATTTT. Translating gives CSARDPNFKAGAGDTQYF.

Here the CDR3 DNA reads TGTGCCAGCAGCGCCACAGGGAACGAGCAGTACTTC. As protein: CASSATGNEQYF. The chain combines TRBV7-9 with TRBJ2-7; possible D gene TRBD1, 6 bases. Germline V gene lookup returns CDR1 SEHNR and CDR2 FQNEAQ (reference sequence). Trimming cost V 5 bases and J 5 bases, with 10 bases left between them. The CDR3 covers 12 residues.

The J gene is TRBJ1-6, the V gene TRBV2; no firm D call. From germline, CDR1 is SNHLY and CDR2 FYNNEI. The CDR3 is 12 residues long. V gave up 7 bases and J gave up 7 bases, with 8 bases separating them. The CDR3 is CASTGGNSPLHF. In DNA, the CDR3 is TGTGCCAGCACGGGAGGGAATTCACCCCTCCACTTT. Full variable domain (missing parts from reference TRBV2 and TRBJ1-6): EPEVTQTPSHQVTQMGQEVILRCVPISNHLYFYWYRQILGQKVEFLVSFYNNEISEKSEIFDDQFSVERPDGSNFTLKIRSTKLEDSAMYFCASTGGNSPLHFGNGTRLTVT.

As for this clonotype: Since a much larger clone is just one base distant, this may be a read error. This rearrangement joins TRBV4-2 to TRBJ2-6, with unresolved D. Germline loops: CDR1 LGHNA, CDR2 YNFKEQ. Trimming took 0 bases from V and 0 from J, leaving 3 bases between them. There are 15 residues in the CDR3. In nucleotides, the CDR3 is TGTGCCAGCAGCCAAGACACCTCTGGGGCCAACGTCCTGACTTTC. It yields the protein CASSQDTSGANVLTF.